This TCR beta chain was recovered during a study of blood T cells in healthy people across ages. The study, taken as a whole, reports: Long-lived and aged donors differed, with more naive CD4+ cells and higher diversity in the long-lived. As age increased, TCR beta diversity per million T cells fell in a roughly linear fashion. Strong correlation was found linking TCR beta diversity to naive T cell percentage.

This clonotype has a single count. Its target is not known. A second PCR, run for roughly 7 to 11 cycles, used a sample-barcoded 5' primer plus a J-beta primer mix. A single record per CDR3 protein comes from TCRdb applying MiXCR to the 5' RACE reads. The sample has 1.4 million to 1.5 million distinct CDR3 sequences; about 40% are singletons. Germline V lookup: CDR1 MRHNA, CDR2 SNTAGT. V was clipped by 6 bases and J by 2 bases, with 17 bases between them. The length of the CDR3 is 16 residues. Every donor gave approximately 10 milliliters of peripheral blood. V gene TRBV6-4 combines with J gene TRBJ2-1, with no clear D. The sequence was obtained from a young woman in good health. The source material was blood. The CDR3 DNA reads as TGTGCCAGCAGGGGCGTCCCCCGGCTCACCTACAATGAGCAGTTCTTC. Translating it yields CASRGVPRLTYNEQFF.